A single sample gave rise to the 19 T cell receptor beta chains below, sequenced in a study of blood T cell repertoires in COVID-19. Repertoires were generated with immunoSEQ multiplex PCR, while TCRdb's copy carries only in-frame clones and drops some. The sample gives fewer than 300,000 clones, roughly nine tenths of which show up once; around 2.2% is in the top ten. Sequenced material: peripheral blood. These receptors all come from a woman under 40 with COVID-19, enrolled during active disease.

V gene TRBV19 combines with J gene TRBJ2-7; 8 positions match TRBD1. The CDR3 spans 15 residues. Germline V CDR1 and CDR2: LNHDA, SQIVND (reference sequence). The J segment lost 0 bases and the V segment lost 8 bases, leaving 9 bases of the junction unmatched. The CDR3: CASSEGTGISYEQYF. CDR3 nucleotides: TGTGCCAGTTCGGAAGGGACAGGAATCTCCTACGAGCAGTACTTC.

CDR3 sequence reads: CASSVSLAGGAHEQFF. Written as DNA, the CDR3 is TGTGCCAGCAGTGTTTCTCTAGCGGGAGGTGCTCATGAGCAGTTCTTC. The gene calls are TRBV6-1 and TRBJ2-1, with 11 nucleotides matching TRBD2. There are 16 residues in the CDR3. Per germline, CDR1 MNHNS and CDR2 SASEGT. V was clipped by 4 bases and J by 8 bases; unmatched bases: 10.

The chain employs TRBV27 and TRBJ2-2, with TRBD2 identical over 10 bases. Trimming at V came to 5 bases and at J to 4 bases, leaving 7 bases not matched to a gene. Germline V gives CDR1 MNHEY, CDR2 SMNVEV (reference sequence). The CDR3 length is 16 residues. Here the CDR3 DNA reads TGTGCCAGCAGTCCCTTAGCGGGGGGAATCACCGGGGAGCTGTTTTTT. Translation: CASSPLAGGITGELFF.

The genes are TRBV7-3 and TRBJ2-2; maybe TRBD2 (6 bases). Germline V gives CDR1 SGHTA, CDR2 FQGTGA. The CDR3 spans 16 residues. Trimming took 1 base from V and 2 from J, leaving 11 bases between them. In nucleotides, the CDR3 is TGTGCCAGCAGCTTAATCGGGGGTAGTAACACCGGGGAGCTGTTTTTT. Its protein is CASSLIGGSNTGELFF.

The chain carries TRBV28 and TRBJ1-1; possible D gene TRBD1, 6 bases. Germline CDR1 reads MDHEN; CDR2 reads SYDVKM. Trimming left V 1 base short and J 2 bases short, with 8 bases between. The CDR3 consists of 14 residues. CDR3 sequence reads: CASSLSGVNTEAFF. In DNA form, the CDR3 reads TGTGCCAGCAGTTTATCAGGGGTTAACACTGAAGCTTTCTTT.

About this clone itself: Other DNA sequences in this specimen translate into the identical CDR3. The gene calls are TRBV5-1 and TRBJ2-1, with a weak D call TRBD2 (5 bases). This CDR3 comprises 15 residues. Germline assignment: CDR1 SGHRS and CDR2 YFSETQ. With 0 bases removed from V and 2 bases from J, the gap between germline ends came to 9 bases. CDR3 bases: TGCGCCAGCAGCTTGGAGTCGGGAACCTACAATGAGCAGTTCTTC. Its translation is CASSLESGTYNEQFF.

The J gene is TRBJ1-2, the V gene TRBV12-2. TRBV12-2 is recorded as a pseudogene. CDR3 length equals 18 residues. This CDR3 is CASRLVRDEGTMNYGYTF. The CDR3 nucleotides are TGTGCAAGTCGCTTAGTCCGGGACGAGGGGACTATGAACTATGGCTACACCTTC.

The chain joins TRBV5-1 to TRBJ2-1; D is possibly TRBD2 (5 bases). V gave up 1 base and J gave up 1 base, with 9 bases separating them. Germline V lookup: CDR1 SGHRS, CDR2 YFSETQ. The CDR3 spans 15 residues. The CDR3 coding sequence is TGCGCCAGCAGCTTGACCGGGGAATCCTACAATGAGCAGTTCTTC. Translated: CASSLTGESYNEQFF.

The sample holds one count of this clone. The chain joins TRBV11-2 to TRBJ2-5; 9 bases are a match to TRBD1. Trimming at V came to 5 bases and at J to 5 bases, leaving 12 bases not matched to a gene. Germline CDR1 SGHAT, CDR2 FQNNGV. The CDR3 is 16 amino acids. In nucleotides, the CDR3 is TGTGCCAGCAGCGCCTGGGACAGGGTAGGCTGGGAGACCCAGTACTTC. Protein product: CASSAWDRVGWETQYF.

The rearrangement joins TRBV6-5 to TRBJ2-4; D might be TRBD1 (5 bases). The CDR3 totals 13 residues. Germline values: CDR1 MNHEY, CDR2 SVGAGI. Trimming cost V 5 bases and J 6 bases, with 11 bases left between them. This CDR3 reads CASSKDQGNIQYF. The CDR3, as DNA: TGTGCCAGCAGTAAGGATCAGGGAAACATTCAGTACTTC.

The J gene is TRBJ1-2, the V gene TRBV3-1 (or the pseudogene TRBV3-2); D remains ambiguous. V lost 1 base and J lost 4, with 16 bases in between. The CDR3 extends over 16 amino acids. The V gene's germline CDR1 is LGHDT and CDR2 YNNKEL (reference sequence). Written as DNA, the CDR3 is TGTGCCAGCAGCCAAGTTGATAAGCCCGTTGGCTATGGCTACACCTTC. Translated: CASSQVDKPVGYGYTF.

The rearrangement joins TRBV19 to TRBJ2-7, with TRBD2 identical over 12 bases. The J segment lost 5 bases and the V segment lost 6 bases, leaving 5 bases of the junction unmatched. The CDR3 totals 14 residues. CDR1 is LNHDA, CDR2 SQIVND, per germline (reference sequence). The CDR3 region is CASRGTSGYDEQYF. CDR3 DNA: TGTGCCAGTAGGGGGACTAGCGGGTACGACGAGCAGTACTTC. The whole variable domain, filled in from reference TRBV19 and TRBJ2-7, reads DGGITQSPKYLFRKEGQNVTLSCEQNLNHDAMYWYRQDPGQGLRLIYYSQIVNDFQKGDIAEGYSVSREKKESFPLTVTSAQKNPTAFYLCASRGTSGYDEQYFGPGTRLTVT.

This CDR3 is CASSPSGLQPQHF. For the CDR3, the DNA is TGTGCCAGCAGCCCCAGCGGGCTTCAGCCCCAGCATTTT. V gene TRBV28 combines with J gene TRBJ1-5; D gene ambiguous. The CDR3 is 13 residues long. Trimming removed 6 bases at V and 6 bases at J, with 12 bases between. Germline V gene sequence: CDR1 MDHEN, CDR2 SYDVKM.

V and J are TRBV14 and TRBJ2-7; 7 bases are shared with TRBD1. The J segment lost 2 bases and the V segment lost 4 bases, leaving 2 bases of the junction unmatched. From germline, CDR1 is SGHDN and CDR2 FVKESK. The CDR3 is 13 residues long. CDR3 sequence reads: CASSRDRPYEQYF. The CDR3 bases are TGTGCCAGCAGCCGGGACAGACCCTACGAGCAGTACTTC.

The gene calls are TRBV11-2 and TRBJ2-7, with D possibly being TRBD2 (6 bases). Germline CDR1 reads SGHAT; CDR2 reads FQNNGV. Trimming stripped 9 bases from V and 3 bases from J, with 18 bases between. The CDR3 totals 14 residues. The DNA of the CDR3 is TGTGCCAGTCAAACCCGTACGCGGGGCTACGAGCAGTACTTC. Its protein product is CASQTRTRGYEQYF.

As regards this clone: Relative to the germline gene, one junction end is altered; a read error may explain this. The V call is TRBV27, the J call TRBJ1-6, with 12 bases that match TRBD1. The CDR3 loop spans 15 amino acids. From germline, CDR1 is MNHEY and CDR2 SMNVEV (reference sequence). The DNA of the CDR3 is TGTGCCAGCAGTCGCGACATCACCGGGACAGGGGGCTGGCGCTTT. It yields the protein CASSRDITGTGGWRF.

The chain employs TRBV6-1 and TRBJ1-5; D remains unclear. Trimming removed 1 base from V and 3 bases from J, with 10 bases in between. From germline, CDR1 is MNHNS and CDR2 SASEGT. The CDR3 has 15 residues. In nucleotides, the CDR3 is TGTGCCAGCAGTGAAGGGCGGACTCCCAATCAGCCCCAGCATTTT. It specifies CASSEGRTPNQPQHF.

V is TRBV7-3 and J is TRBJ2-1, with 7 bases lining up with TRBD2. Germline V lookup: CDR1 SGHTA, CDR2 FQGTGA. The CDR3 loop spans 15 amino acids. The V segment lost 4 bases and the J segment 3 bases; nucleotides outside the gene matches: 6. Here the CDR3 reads CASSSTRGVYNEQFF. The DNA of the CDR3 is TGTGCCAGCAGCTCTACACGGGGGGTCTACAATGAGCAGTTCTTC.

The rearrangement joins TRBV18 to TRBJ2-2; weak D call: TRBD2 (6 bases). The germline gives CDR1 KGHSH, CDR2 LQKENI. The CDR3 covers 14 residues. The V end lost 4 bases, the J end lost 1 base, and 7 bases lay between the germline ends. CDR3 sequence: CASSRDLNTGELFF. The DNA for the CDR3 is TGTGCCAGCTCACGGGACTTGAACACCGGGGAGCTGTTTTTT.